The 11 T cell receptor beta chains listed next were all sequenced from one sample in a study of cytomegalovirus exposure and HLA in healthy donors. The PCR ran on 60 Vbeta and 13 Jbeta primers. Sequencing was performed with immunoSEQ multiplex PCR; in TCRdb, only in-frame clones are kept and a portion is missing. The sample includes 100,000 or so clones, roughly four fifths seen only once; the top ten take 4.5% to 5.5%. Sample: PBMCs. The receptors were gathered from a man aged 35-49 years in good health and CMV-seropositive.

The table lists this clone with a count of one. V and J are TRBV2 and TRBJ1-5; D not resolved. V lost 1 base, J lost 0 bases, and 4 bases lay in between. CDR3 length equals 14 residues. Looked up from germline, CDR1 is SNHLY and CDR2 is FYNNEI. CDR3 loop: CASSEEHSNQPQHF. For the CDR3, the DNA is TGTGCCAGCAGTGAAGAACATAGCAATCAGCCCCAGCATTTT.

The V call is TRBV19, the J call TRBJ2-7; 9 bases are a match to TRBD1. This CDR3 comprises 15 residues. Trimming cost V 1 base and J 1 base; bases outside gene matches: 2. CDR1 and CDR2 from the germline V gene are LNHDA and SQIVND (reference sequence). This chain's CDR3 is CASSIGQGVSYEQYF. In DNA, the CDR3 is TGTGCCAGTAGTATAGGACAGGGGGTTTCCTACGAGCAGTACTTC.

This clone was picked up one time. This chain connects TRBV29-1 to TRBJ1-2, with 10 bases lining up with TRBD1. V trimming: 4 bases; J trimming: 4 bases; junction bases outside the gene matches: 9. In germline, CDR1 is SQVTM, CDR2 ANQGSEA. The CDR3 spans 15 residues. The CDR3 sequence: CSVGHGTGVLYGYTF. In nucleotides, the CDR3 is TGCAGCGTTGGTCACGGGACAGGGGTTCTCTATGGCTACACCTTC.

The chain links TRBV11-2 to TRBJ2-3; 8 positions agree with TRBD2. Germline V gives CDR1 SGHAT, CDR2 FQNNGV. CDR3 length equals 18 residues. With 3 bases clipped from V and 0 bases from J, the junction kept 11 bases outside the gene matches. The CDR3 protein is CASSLRGTRKDSTDTQYF. The CDR3 nucleotides are TGTGCCAGCAGCTTGCGGGGGACTAGGAAGGATAGCACAGATACGCAGTATTTT.

The chain has TRBV27 and TRBJ2-2; TRBD2 might be the D (5 bases). This CDR3 has 15 residues. The germline V gene has CDR1 MNHEY and CDR2 SMNVEV (reference sequence). V lost 2 bases to trimming and J lost 3 bases, with 10 bases between them. CDR3 region: CASSLRGLYTGELFF. The CDR3 DNA is TGTGCCAGCAGTTTAAGAGGGTTATACACCGGGGAGCTGTTTTTT.

With regard to this clone: Additional DNA sequences in this sample encode the identical CDR3. V is TRBV19 and J is TRBJ2-7; TRBD1 agrees at 7 bases. V shed 5 bases, J shed 3 bases, and the junction held 10 bases outside the gene matches. Germline-derived CDR1 and CDR2 are LNHDA and SQIVND (reference sequence). This CDR3 is 15 amino acids long. DNA for the CDR3: TGTGCCAGTAGTGCCCGGGACAGTCCTGACTACGAGCAGTACTTC. It translates to CASSARDSPDYEQYF.

This chain links TRBV2 with TRBJ2-1; perhaps TRBD2 as D (7 bases). Trimming removed 8 bases at V and 9 bases at J, with 17 bases between. Germline assignment: CDR1 SNHLY and CDR2 FYNNEI. The CDR3 totals 13 residues. The CDR3, as DNA: TGTGCCAGCGTACATCGGGGGGCCACTGAGCAGTTCTTC. Protein product: CASVHRGATEQFF. The variable domain in full, with the rest retrieved from reference TRBV2 and TRBJ2-1, is EPEVTQTPSHQVTQMGQEVILRCVPISNHLYFYWYRQILGQKVEFLVSFYNNEISEKSEIFDDQFSVERPDGSNFTLKIRSTKLEDSAMYFCASVHRGATEQFFGPGTRLTVL.

V is TRBV7-7 and J is TRBJ2-2; tentatively, D is TRBD1 (6 bases). The V end was cut by 4 bases, the J end by 1 base, with 13 bases between. The germline gives CDR1 SSHAT, CDR2 FNYEAQ (reference sequence). The CDR3 consists of 16 residues. The CDR3 DNA is TGTGCCAGCAGCTCAGTAGGCAGGGGGAACACCGGGGAGCTGTTTTTT. Its translation is CASSSVGRGNTGELFF.

This clone has a handful of counts. The chain combines TRBV18 with TRBJ1-1; TRBD1 aligns across 7 bases. After removal of 4 bases from V and 5 bases from J, the junction contained 10 bases not matched to a gene. CDR3 length: 15 amino acids. Germline V gene sequence: CDR1 KGHSH, CDR2 LQKENI. The DNA of the CDR3 is TGTGCCAGCTCACTCGACAGGGCTGGGGTGACTGAAGCTTTCTTT. It is translated as CASSLDRAGVTEAFF.

This chain joins TRBV4-1 and TRBJ1-6; D unclear. The CDR3 covers 17 residues. The germline V and J ends were trimmed by 0 bases and 7 bases, with 16 bases remaining between them. Germline V gives CDR1 MGHRA, CDR2 YSYEKL. The CDR3 sequence: CASSQETAVSVNSPLHF. In DNA form, the CDR3 reads TGCGCCAGCAGCCAAGAAACTGCAGTAAGCGTAAATTCACCCCTCCACTTT.

The chain has TRBV19 and TRBJ2-7, with 7 bases aligning to TRBD1. Germline V gene data show CDR1 as LNHDA and CDR2 as SQIVND (reference sequence). This CDR3 spans 14 amino acids. Unmatched junction bases numbered 6, after V lost 6 bases and J lost 1 base. The CDR3 nucleotides are TGTGCCAGTAGGGAACAGGGGATATCCTACGAGCAGTACTTC. It specifies CASREQGISYEQYF.